Listed here are 19 T cell receptor beta chains from one sample, sequenced in a study of T cells in Graves' hyperthyroidism and ophthalmopathy. Amplification targeted TCR beta CDR3 regions from RNA transcripts. In the first-round RT-PCR of the TCR CDR3, the HTBI primer set was used. TCRdb passed the multiplex PCR reads through MiXCR, listing each CDR3 protein once. The sample holds approximately 500,000 distinct CDR3 sequences, 35% to 55% seen once. The sample taken for sequencing was peripheral blood or thyroid tissue (not recorded which). Receptors were obtained from a woman aged 18-29 years with Graves' hyperthyroidism.

This clonotype was detected many times. The chain is built from TRBV20-1 and TRBJ2-7, with no clear D. CDR1 is DFQATT and CDR2 is SNEGSKA in the germline V gene (reference sequence). The CDR3 contains 14 residues. V lost 6 bases, J lost 1 base, and 16 bases lay in between. DNA for the CDR3: TGCAGTGCCAGATCTCTAGAGGAGTCCTACGAGCAGTACTTC. Its protein product is CSARSLEESYEQYF.

This rearrangement joins TRBV10-3 to TRBJ2-3; D is uncertain. Germline CDR1 and CDR2: ENHRY and SYGVKD. The CDR3 sequence is 13 residues long. V was cut by 4 bases and J by 4 bases, with 9 bases left in between. CDR3 nucleotide sequence: TGTGCCATCAGTGTTCAGAAGGCAGATACGCAGTATTTT. It specifies CAISVQKADTQYF.

Worth noting for this clonotype: One junction end disagrees with the germline gene, perhaps due to a read error. This rearrangement joins TRBV3-1 to TRBJ1-1, with D possibly TRBD1 on 6 matching bases. Looked up from germline, CDR1 is LGHDT and CDR2 is YNNKEL (reference sequence). The CDR3 sequence is 13 residues long. The CDR3 loop is CASNQQGNTEAFF. CDR3 nucleotide sequence: TGTGCCAGCAACCAACAGGGGAACACTGAAGCTTTCTTT.

This chain joins TRBV12-3 or TRBV12-4 and TRBJ2-3; TRBD1 or TRBD2 may be the D gene (5 bases each). Trimming removed 8 bases at V and 1 base at J, with 10 bases between. This CDR3 comprises 13 residues. As DNA, the CDR3 is TGTGCCAGCGCTTGGGACGGCACAGATACGCAGTATTTT. Its protein is CASAWDGTDTQYF.

The chain has TRBV7-3 and TRBJ1-5; TRBD1 is a possible D gene (6 bases). This CDR3 is 16 amino acids long. Germline V gene sequence: CDR1 SGHTA, CDR2 FQGTGA. V shed 5 bases and J shed 10 bases, with 24 bases lying between them. DNA for the CDR3: TGTGCCAGCAGCCCTGACAGGCCCAAAAGGGGCAGCCCCCAGCATTTT. Translation gives CASSPDRPKRGSPQHF.

V and J are TRBV10-2 and TRBJ1-2, with 8 bases lining up with TRBD1. The V segment lost 5 bases and the J segment 7 bases; nucleotides outside the gene matches: 9. CDR3 length: 14 amino acids. CDR1 and CDR2 from the germline V gene are WSHSY and SAAADI. The CDR3 DNA sequence: TGCGCCAGCAGTACGGACAGGGAGGTCGGTGGCTACACCTTC. As protein: CASSTDREVGGYTF.

This sequence joins TRBV10-3 and TRBJ1-2, with D possibly being TRBD1 (5 bases). The CDR3 runs to 14 residues. Germline V CDR1 and CDR2: ENHRY, SYGVKD. CDR3 loop: CVISERGTGYGYTF. The CDR3, as DNA: TGTGTTATCAGTGAGCGGGGAACAGGCTATGGCTACACCTTC.

This clonotype was seen at least ten times. The junction departs from germline at one end; a sequencing error may be responsible. The chain combines TRBV6-1 with TRBJ1-1, with D perhaps matching TRBD1 (5 bases). The CDR3 spans 14 residues. Germline V lookup: CDR1 MNHNS, CDR2 SASEGT. CDR3 nucleotide sequence: TGTGCCAGCAGCGAAGGGACGGAGAACACTGAAGCTTTCTTT. It translates to CASSEGTENTEAFF.

This clonotype was recorded many times. V gene TRBV9 combines with J gene TRBJ2-7; D is unclear. Looked up from germline, CDR1 is SGDLS and CDR2 is YYNGEE. The CDR3 loop spans 15 amino acids. V was cut by 1 base and J by 1 base, with 12 bases left in between. The CDR3 loop is CASSVSVGISYEQYF. Here the CDR3 DNA reads TGTGCCAGCAGCGTAAGCGTGGGTATTTCCTACGAGCAGTACTTC.

This clonotype was seen at least ten times. The rearrangement uses TRBV20-1 and TRBJ1-2; 8 bases match TRBD1. The V gene end was trimmed by 3 bases and the J gene end by 2 bases; junction bases not matched to a gene: 8. CDR3 length: 15 amino acids. From germline, CDR1 is DFQATT and CDR2 SNEGSKA (reference sequence). The CDR3 coding sequence is TGCAGTGCTAGTCACGCAGGGGGCCAAAACTATGGCTACACCTTC. Protein product: CSASHAGGQNYGYTF.

J is TRBJ1-5 and V is TRBV4-1, with 9 positions matching TRBD1. This CDR3 is 14 amino acids long. The V and J ends lost 3 bases and 7 bases, in that order; junction bases with no gene match: 4. Germline CDR1 MGHRA, CDR2 YSYEKL. DNA of the CDR3: TGCGCCAGCAGCCATAGACAGGGGGGGCAGCCCCAGCATTTT. Its translation: CASSHRQGGQPQHF.

As for this clonotype: Given a much more abundant clone one base away, this may be a read error. V usage is TRBV7-2 and J usage is TRBJ2-2; 8 bases are shared with TRBD2. The V gene's germline CDR1 is SGHTA and CDR2 FQGNSA. The CDR3 is 16 amino acids. CDR3 DNA: TGTGTCAGCAGCGTAGGAGCGGGAGAGAGGACCGGGGAGCTGTTTTTT. Protein sequence: CVSSVGAGERTGELFF.

This chain connects TRBV25-1 to TRBJ2-7, with D possibly TRBD2 on 6 matching bases. The CDR3 is 15 residues long. The germline V gene encodes CDR1 MGHDK and CDR2 SYGVNS. Written as DNA, the CDR3 is TGTGCTAGAGATGTGGGTGCGGGACCGAACTACGAGCAGTACTTC. Amino acid sequence: CARDVGAGPNYEQYF.

The chain couples TRBV5-5 to TRBJ1-2, with a weak D call TRBD1 (5 bases). Trimming took off 0 bases at V and 9 bases at J, with 18 bases between the two ends. CDR3 length: 15 amino acids. CDR1 is SGHKS and CDR2 is YYEKEE in the germline V gene (reference sequence). For the CDR3, the DNA is TGTGCCAGCAGCTTGGTTTGGGGGGAAAACTTAAGCTACACCTTC. This sequence encodes CASSLVWGENLSYTF.

Details on this clonotype: A much larger clone sits a single nucleotide away, making a read error possible. The chain combines TRBV7-3 with TRBJ2-5, with D perhaps TRBD2 (5 bases). Trimming took 2 bases from V and 2 from J, leaving 15 bases between them. Germline loops: CDR1 SGHTA, CDR2 FQGTGA. This CDR3 comprises 16 residues. This CDR3 is CASSLAGDVTQETQYF. As DNA, the CDR3 is TGTGCCAGCAGCTTAGCGGGCGACGTGACACAAGAGACCCAGTACTTC.

In this sample, this clonotype turned up many times. The chain is built from TRBV5-8 and TRBJ2-2; D may be TRBD1 or TRBD2 (7 bases each). V shed 4 bases and J shed 0 bases, with 13 bases lying between them. The length of the CDR3 is 16 residues. CDR1 and CDR2 (germline): SGHTS, YDEGEE. This chain's CDR3 is CASSQGGLANTGELFF. Written as DNA, the CDR3 is TGTGCCAGCAGCCAGGGGGGGCTAGCGAACACCGGGGAGCTGTTTTTT. The full variable domain, completed using reference TRBV5-8 and TRBJ2-2, is EAGVTQSPTHLIKTRGQQATLRCSPISGHTSVYWYQQALGLGLQFLLWYDEGEERNRGNFPPRFSGRQFPNYSSELNVNALELEDSALYLCASSQGGLANTGELFFGEGSRLTVL.

This clonotype was recorded at least ten times. This chain links TRBV2 with TRBJ2-1; a possible D gene is TRBD2 (6 bases). With 5 bases removed from V and 4 bases from J, the gap between germline ends came to 21 bases. From germline, CDR1 is SNHLY and CDR2 FYNNEI. This CDR3 is 17 amino acids long. CDR3: CASSNDPGLPLYNEQFF. The DNA for the CDR3 is TGTGCCAGCAGTAATGATCCGGGACTTCCCTTATACAATGAGCAGTTCTTC. The whole variable domain, filled in from reference TRBV2 and TRBJ2-1, reads EPEVTQTPSHQVTQMGQEVILRCVPISNHLYFYWYRQILGQKVEFLVSFYNNEISEKSEIFDDQFSVERPDGSNFTLKIRSTKLEDSAMYFCASSNDPGLPLYNEQFFGPGTRLTVL.

Ten or more counts support this clonotype. This chain joins TRBV10-3 and TRBJ2-7; 13 bases are a match to TRBD2. The trim removed 3 bases at V and 4 bases at J, leaving 9 bases unmatched. CDR3 length: 17 residues. Per germline, CDR1 ENHRY and CDR2 SYGVKD. The CDR3 sequence is CAISDRGPGLAGYEQYF. The CDR3 DNA follows: TGTGCCATCAGTGATAGAGGCCCGGGACTAGCGGGGTACGAGCAGTACTTC.

There are many counts of this clonotype. The chain has TRBV20-1 and TRBJ1-1; 7 nucleotides match TRBD1. V shed 6 bases and J 7 bases; nucleotides not matched to a gene: 11. This CDR3 comprises 13 residues. Germline loops: CDR1 DFQATT, CDR2 SNEGSKA (reference sequence). For the CDR3, the DNA is TGCAGTGCGCCCCGGACAGGCGACCTTGAAGCTTTCTTT. This gives the protein CSAPRTGDLEAFF.